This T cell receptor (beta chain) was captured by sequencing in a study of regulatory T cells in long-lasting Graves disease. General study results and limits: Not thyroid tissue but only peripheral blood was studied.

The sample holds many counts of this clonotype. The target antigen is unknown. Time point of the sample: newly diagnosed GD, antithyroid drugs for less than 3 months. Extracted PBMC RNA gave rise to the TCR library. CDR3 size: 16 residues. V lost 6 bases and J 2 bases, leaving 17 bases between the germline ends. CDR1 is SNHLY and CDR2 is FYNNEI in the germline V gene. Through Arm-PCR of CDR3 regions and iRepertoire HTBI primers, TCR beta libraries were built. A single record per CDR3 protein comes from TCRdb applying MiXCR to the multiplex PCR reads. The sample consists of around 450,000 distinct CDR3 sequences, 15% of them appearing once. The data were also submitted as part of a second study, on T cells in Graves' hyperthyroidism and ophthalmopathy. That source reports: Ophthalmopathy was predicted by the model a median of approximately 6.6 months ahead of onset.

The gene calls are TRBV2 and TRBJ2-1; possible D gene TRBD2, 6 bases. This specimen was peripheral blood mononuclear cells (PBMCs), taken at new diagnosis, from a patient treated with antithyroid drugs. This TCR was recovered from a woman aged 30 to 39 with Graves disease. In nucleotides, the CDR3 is TGTGCCAGCAGAGAGGGCCTAGCGCTGACCTACAATGAGCAGTTCTTC. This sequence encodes CASREGLALTYNEQFF.